This TCR beta chain was obtained from a study of cytomegalovirus exposure and HLA in healthy donors. Study as a whole: In a later analysis, the 120 or so validation repertoires were reported to have used the same platform as the approximately 620 first-cohort repertoires. Findings and limits, study-wide: The tendency of first-cohort TCR clusters to co-occur in the roughly 110 validation repertoires was the finding of a later analysis. Most TCR sequences were rare, but some public TCRs occurred in many donors. The listing of 160 or so TCR beta chains classed them as cytomegalovirus-associated.

The method was immunoSEQ multiplex PCR; TCRdb's version includes in-frame clones alone and lacks a portion of them. The sample yields 300,000 to 400,000 clones, 80% to 90% seen once. As to this clone: Its antigen is still unknown.

CDR3 length equals 14 residues. V dropped 0 bases and J dropped 6; count of bases not matched to a gene: 6. CDR1 is SGHTS, CDR2 YDEGEE, per germline. Input material: PBMCs. The clonotype comes from a woman aged 18-35 years in good health and CMV-seronegative. This chain links TRBV5-8 with TRBJ2-7; the match to TRBD1 covers 7 bases. The DNA for the CDR3 is TGTGCCAGCAGCTTGGGTAGGGGGCGGCCCGAGCAGTACTTC. Translation: CASSLGRGRPEQYF.